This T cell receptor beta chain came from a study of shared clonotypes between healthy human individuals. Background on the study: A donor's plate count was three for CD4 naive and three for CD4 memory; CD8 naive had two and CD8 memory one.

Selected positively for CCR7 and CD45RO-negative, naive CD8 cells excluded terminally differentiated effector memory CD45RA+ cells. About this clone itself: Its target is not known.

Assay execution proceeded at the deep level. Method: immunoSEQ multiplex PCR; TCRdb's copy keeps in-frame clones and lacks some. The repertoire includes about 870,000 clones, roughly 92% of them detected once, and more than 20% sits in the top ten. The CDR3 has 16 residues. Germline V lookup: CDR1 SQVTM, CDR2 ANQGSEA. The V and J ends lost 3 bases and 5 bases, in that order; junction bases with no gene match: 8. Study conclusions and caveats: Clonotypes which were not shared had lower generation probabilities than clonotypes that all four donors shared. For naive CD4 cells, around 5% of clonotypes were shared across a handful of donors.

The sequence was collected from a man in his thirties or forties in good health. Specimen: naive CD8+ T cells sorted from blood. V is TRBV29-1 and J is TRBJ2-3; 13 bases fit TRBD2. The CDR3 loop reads CSVEYITSGGGDTQYF. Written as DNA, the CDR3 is TGCAGCGTTGAGTATATTACTAGCGGGGGGGGAGATACGCAGTATTTT.